The 30 T cell receptor beta chains reported below all come from one sample, sequenced in a study of blood T cell repertoires in COVID-19. The repertoire was sequenced with immunoSEQ multiplex PCR; TCRdb's copy has only in-frame clones and lacks some. The table records about 310,000 clones, around 86% of them present only once. The sample consisted of peripheral blood. These receptors were collected from a man between 45 and 60 years old with active or convalescent COVID-19.

This clone has a single count. The rearrangement links TRBV6-2 or TRBV6-3 to TRBJ1-6, with D maybe TRBD1 (6 bases). The CDR3 extends over 14 amino acids. The germline CDR1 and CDR2 sequences are MNHEY and SVGEGT. With 5 bases removed from V and 9 bases from J, the gap between germline ends came to 14 bases. The CDR3 DNA is TGTGCCAGCAGTCCCAGAGGGGGTCTTTCACCCCTCCACTTT. It specifies CASSPRGGLSPLHF.

This clone was counted once. The rearrangement joins TRBV7-9 to TRBJ1-1, with 11 positions matching TRBD1. This CDR3 is built from 16 residues. The V segment lost 5 bases and the J segment 7 bases; nucleotides outside the gene matches: 12. Germline CDR1 SEHNR, CDR2 FQNEAQ (reference sequence). The CDR3 region has the DNA TGTGCCAGCAGCCTTTGGACAGGGGGCTCTTTAAATGAAGCTTTCTTT. This encodes CASSLWTGGSLNEAFF.

The rearrangement links TRBV19 to TRBJ1-2, with TRBD1 matching over 7 bases. The ends lost 7 bases at V and 4 bases at J; junction bases unmatched: 9. CDR3 length equals 14 residues. CDR1 and CDR2 from the germline V gene are LNHDA and SQIVND (reference sequence). CDR3 sequence: CASTLLGGAYGYTF. The CDR3 nucleotides are TGTGCCAGTACTCTATTAGGGGGCGCCTATGGCTACACCTTC.

The V gene is TRBV28, the J gene TRBJ1-2, with D hard to call. There are 12 residues in the CDR3. The germline V gene encodes CDR1 MDHEN and CDR2 SYDVKM. The V end was cut by 6 bases, the J end by 7 bases, with 12 bases between. CDR3 DNA sequence: TGTGCCAGCAGCTACCAAAGAGGTGGCTACACCTTC. Amino acids: CASSYQRGGYTF.

V and J are TRBV3-1 (or the pseudogene TRBV3-2) and TRBJ2-7, with TRBD1 as a possible D gene (6 bases). This CDR3 region has 15 residues. With 4 bases removed from V and 0 bases from J, the gap between germline ends came to 13 bases. Germline CDR1 reads LGHDT; CDR2 reads YNNKEL (reference sequence). CDR3 nucleotides: TGTGCCAGCAGCCTGGACAGTCGGAGCTCCTACGAGCAGTACTTC. Its translation is CASSLDSRSSYEQYF.

This chain links TRBV7-9 with TRBJ1-6; possible D gene TRBD1, 5 bases. CDR3 length: 14 residues. Per the germline V gene, CDR1 is SEHNR and CDR2 is FQNEAQ (reference sequence). With 2 bases removed from V and 9 bases from J, the gap between germline ends came to 11 bases. As DNA, the CDR3 is TGTGCCAGCAGCTTAAAGGGGTTTACTTCACCCCTCCACTTT. Its translation: CASSLKGFTSPLHF.

This chain links TRBV30 with TRBJ1-2; unclear D gene. In germline, CDR1 is GTSNPN, CDR2 SVGIG (reference sequence). The CDR3 totals 13 residues. The V end was cut by 0 bases, the J end by 1 base, with 6 bases between. In DNA form, the CDR3 reads TGTGCCTGGAGTGTACGGTTTAACTATGGCTACACCTTC. Translation: CAWSVRFNYGYTF.

This clone was counted once. The CDR3 here is CASTGGRGNQPQHF. In DNA form, the CDR3 reads TGTGCCAGTACCGGAGGGAGGGGCAATCAGCCCCAGCATTTT. V gene TRBV19 combines with J gene TRBJ1-5; D not certain. The CDR3 loop spans 14 amino acids. Trimming removed 7 bases from V and 2 bases from J, with 12 bases in between. CDR1 LNHDA and CDR2 SQIVND come from the germline V gene (reference sequence). The complete variable domain, with remaining parts taken from reference TRBV19 and TRBJ1-5, reads DGGITQSPKYLFRKEGQNVTLSCEQNLNHDAMYWYRQDPGQGLRLIYYSQIVNDFQKGDIAEGYSVSREKKESFPLTVTSAQKNPTAFYLCASTGGRGNQPQHFGDGTRLSIL.

The chain couples TRBV7-2 to TRBJ1-1; 9 bases match TRBD1. The CDR3 loop spans 14 amino acids. Germline V gene sequence: CDR1 SGHTA, CDR2 FQGNSA. The V segment lost 4 bases and the J segment 5 bases; nucleotides outside the gene matches: 5. CDR3 loop: CASSYGQGWTEAFF. For the CDR3, the DNA is TGTGCCAGCAGCTACGGACAGGGGTGGACTGAAGCTTTCTTT.

The rearrangement uses TRBV28 and TRBJ1-1; D is unresolved. The V gene lost 8 bases and the J gene lost 1 base, with 5 bases spanning the gap. The length of the CDR3 is 11 residues. Germline loops: CDR1 MDHEN, CDR2 SYDVKM. Here the CDR3 DNA reads TGTGCCAGCGGCGGGAACACTGAAGCTTTCTTT. This sequence encodes CASGGNTEAFF.

This clone was detected a few times. This sequence joins TRBV5-4 and TRBJ2-2, with no clear D. V was clipped by 0 bases and J by 8 bases, with 8 bases between them. The CDR3 spans 13 residues. Germline lookup yields CDR1 SGHNT and CDR2 YYREEE (reference sequence). The CDR3 here is CASSLDMNGELFF. CDR3 DNA: TGTGCCAGCAGCTTGGACATGAATGGGGAGCTGTTTTTT.

V gene TRBV24-1 combines with J gene TRBJ2-1; TRBD2 matches 12 bases. V trimming: 5 bases; J trimming: 8 bases; junction bases outside the gene matches: 9. CDR1 and CDR2 from the germline V gene are KGHDR and SFDVKD. The CDR3 runs to 16 residues. CDR3 bases: TGTGCCACCAGTGCCGCTCTAGCGGGGGGGCCGGATGAGCAGTTCTTC. Its protein is CATSAALAGGPDEQFF.

The chain has TRBV7-3 and TRBJ2-5; 8 nucleotides line up with TRBD2. The length of the CDR3 is 14 residues. Looked up from germline, CDR1 is SGHTA and CDR2 is FQGTGA. Unmatched junction bases numbered 6, after V lost 5 bases and J lost 4 bases. The CDR3 here is CASSPDAGGETQYF. The CDR3 nucleotides are TGTGCCAGCAGCCCCGATGCGGGGGGAGAGACCCAGTACTTC.

The chain recombines TRBV2 with TRBJ1-3, with 9 bases aligning to TRBD1. Germline V gene data show CDR1 as SNHLY and CDR2 as FYNNEI. Trimming took 6 bases from V and 8 from J; bases not matched to a gene: 5. This CDR3 is built from 13 residues. The CDR3 sequence: CASSPQGADTIYF. In DNA, the CDR3 is TGTGCCAGCAGCCCACAGGGGGCTGACACCATATATTTT.

CDR3 nucleotides: TGTGCCAGCCAGACAGGGGGCCGAACCGGGGAGCTGTTTTTT. It is translated as CASQTGGRTGELFF. The chain employs TRBV2 and TRBJ2-2; 10 bases agree with TRBD1. This CDR3 has 14 amino acids. J gave up 5 bases and V 8 bases, and 5 bases lay outside the gene matches. Per germline, CDR1 SNHLY and CDR2 FYNNEI.

V usage is TRBV14 and J usage is TRBJ2-3, with unresolved D. The germline V gene encodes CDR1 SGHDN and CDR2 FVKESK. This CDR3 region has 14 residues. The V and J ends lost 1 base and 6 bases respectively, with 11 bases between them. CDR3 residues: CASSQVVRYDTQYF. The CDR3 bases are TGTGCCAGCAGCCAAGTTGTTAGATACGATACGCAGTATTTT.

The V call is TRBV5-1, the J call TRBJ2-7, with TRBD2 identical over 14 bases. This CDR3 comprises 14 residues. Germline CDR1 reads SGHRS; CDR2 reads YFSETQ. V lost 3 bases, J lost 5 bases, and 1 base stayed unmatched. CDR3 protein: CASSSGLAGDEQYF. In nucleotides, the CDR3 is TGCGCCAGCAGCTCGGGACTAGCGGGAGACGAGCAGTACTTC.

The CDR3 coding sequence is TGCGCCAGCAGTCAGCCTTCTAAGGCATACAGAGCTTTCTTT. It is translated as CASSQPSKAYRAFF. V gene TRBV23-1 combines with J gene TRBJ1-1; D remains ambiguous. TRBV23-1 is labeled an ORF, and its function is uncertain. The CDR3 covers 14 residues. Between the trimmed V and J ends, which lost 3 bases and 10 bases, there was a span of 18 bases.

V gene TRBV3-1 (or the pseudogene TRBV3-2) combines with J gene TRBJ1-4; D gene unclear. This CDR3 spans 12 amino acids. Germline lookup yields CDR1 LGHDT and CDR2 YNNKEL (reference sequence). Trimming cost V 4 bases and J 8 bases, with 8 bases left between them. In DNA form, the CDR3 reads TGTGCCAGCAGCCCCGCGAGCGAAAAACTGTTTTTT. This gives the protein CASSPASEKLFF.

This chain uses TRBV28 with TRBJ1-2; weak D call: TRBD1 (6 bases). V dropped 4 bases and J dropped 4 bases, with 13 bases sitting between them. This CDR3 has 14 residues. Germline values: CDR1 MDHEN, CDR2 SYDVKM. CDR3 protein: CASSYTGGGYGYTF. The DNA of the CDR3 is TGTGCCAGCAGTTACACGGGGGGCGGCTATGGCTACACCTTC.

V is TRBV4-2 and J is TRBJ2-3, with 7 bases lining up with TRBD1. The CDR3 contains 18 residues. CDR1 and CDR2 (germline): LGHNA, YNFKEQ. The ends lost 4 bases at V and 0 bases at J; junction bases unmatched: 13. CDR3 in amino acids: CASSLIPRGPTSTDTQYF. DNA for the CDR3: TGTGCCAGCAGCCTCATTCCAAGGGGGCCTACTAGCACAGATACGCAGTATTTT.

The chain couples TRBV18 to TRBJ1-1; TRBD1 aligns across 10 bases. With V trimmed by 6 bases and J by 4 bases, 11 bases remained unmatched. The CDR3 totals 16 residues. Per the germline V gene, CDR1 is KGHSH and CDR2 is LQKENI. The DNA of the CDR3 is TGTGCCAGCTCGCATGCCCCGCGGACAGGGGGCACTGAAGCTTTCTTT. Its translation is CASSHAPRTGGTEAFF. Full variable domain (missing parts from reference TRBV18 and TRBJ1-1): NAGVMQNPRHLVRRRGQEARLRCSPMKGHSHVYWYRQLPEEGLKFMVYLQKENIIDESGMPKERFSAEFPKEGPSILRIQQVVRGDSAAYFCASSHAPRTGGTEAFFGQGTRLTVV.

The chain joins TRBV6-9 to TRBJ2-2, with D possibly TRBD1 on 5 matching bases. The CDR3 length is 15 residues. Germline V CDR1 and CDR2: MNHGY, SVAAGI. Trimming left V 2 bases short and J 6 bases short, with 13 bases between. The CDR3 DNA follows: TGTGCCAGCAGTTATCTGATACAGGCCGCCGGGGAGCTGTTTTTT. It specifies CASSYLIQAAGELFF.

Points on this clone: The same CDR3 also results from other DNA sequences found in this sample. As DNA, the CDR3 is TGTGCCAGCAGCCAAGGGAGTTCCTATAATTCACCCCTCCACTTT. As protein: CASSQGSSYNSPLHF. The chain recombines TRBV3-1 (or the pseudogene TRBV3-2) with TRBJ1-6, with unresolved D. The CDR3 has 15 amino acids. With 1 base removed from V and 1 base from J, the gap between germline ends came to 5 bases. Germline CDR1 LGHDT, CDR2 YNNKEL (reference sequence).

V usage is TRBV27 and J usage is TRBJ2-7, with D tentatively TRBD2 (6 bases). V was pared by 2 bases and J by 4 bases, with 12 bases between. The CDR3 extends over 14 amino acids. The V gene's germline CDR1 is MNHEY and CDR2 SMNVEV (reference sequence). This CDR3 reads CASSLTGVRYEQYF. CDR3 DNA sequence: TGTGCCAGCAGTTTAACGGGGGTAAGGTACGAGCAGTACTTC.

The chain joins TRBV29-1 to TRBJ1-2; TRBD1 is a possible D gene (5 bases). Germline V gene sequence: CDR1 SQVTM, CDR2 ANQGSEA. This CDR3 is 11 amino acids long. The V end lost 5 bases, the J end lost 4 bases, and 8 bases lay between the germline ends. CDR3: CSVWDSYGYTF. DNA of the CDR3: TGCAGCGTTTGGGACTCCTATGGCTACACCTTC.

The V and J genes are TRBV30 and TRBJ1-4; TRBD1 matches at 9 bases. Trimming cost V 3 bases and J 1 base; bases outside gene matches: 0. The V gene's germline CDR1 is GTSNPN and CDR2 SVGIG (reference sequence). The CDR3 runs to 14 residues. Written as DNA, the CDR3 is TGTGCCTGGAGGGACAGGGGAACTAATGAAAAACTGTTTTTT. It is translated as CAWRDRGTNEKLFF.

V gene TRBV5-1 combines with J gene TRBJ2-3, with TRBD2 identical over 13 bases. Unmatched junction bases numbered 2, after V lost 1 base and J lost 3 bases. CDR3 length equals 16 residues. Germline lookup yields CDR1 SGHRS and CDR2 YFSETQ. The CDR3 region is CASSLPLAGGTDTQYF. In DNA, the CDR3 is TGCGCCAGCAGCTTGCCACTAGCGGGAGGGACAGATACGCAGTATTTT.

J is TRBJ1-4 and V is TRBV27; D is possibly TRBD1 (5 bases). There are 14 residues in the CDR3. Germline values: CDR1 MNHEY, CDR2 SMNVEV (reference sequence). With 3 bases removed from V and 5 bases from J, the gap between germline ends came to 10 bases. CDR3 in amino acids: CASSLQGVNEKLFF. CDR3 DNA sequence: TGTGCCAGCAGTTTGCAGGGTGTCAATGAAAAACTGTTTTTT. The full variable domain, its missing parts supplied by reference TRBV27 and TRBJ1-4, is EAQVTQNPRYLITVTGKKLTVTCSQNMNHEYMSWYRQDPGLGLRQIYYSMNVEVTDKGDVPEGYKVSRKEKRNFPLILESPSPNQTSLYFCASSLQGVNEKLFFGSGTQLSVL.

The chain links TRBV12-3 or TRBV12-4 to TRBJ1-5; D not certain. There are 12 residues in the CDR3. V dropped 10 bases and J dropped 0 bases, with 7 bases sitting between them. The CDR3 is CATANSNQPQHF. CDR3 nucleotide sequence: TGTGCCACCGCTAATAGCAATCAGCCCCAGCATTTT.